The 3 T cell receptor beta chains below come from one sample, sequenced in a study of T cell responses to AZD1222 COVID-19 vaccine. The data were produced by immunoSEQ multiplex PCR, yet TCRdb's version contains in-frame clones alone and is incomplete. Among fewer than 110,000 clones listed, 89% were seen once. Specimen: peripheral blood, collected on day 0 of AZD1222 vaccination. The receptors originated from an adult in good health.

The gene calls are TRBV9 and TRBJ2-1; D is possibly TRBD2 (6 bases). Trimming pared 4 bases from V and 1 base from J, leaving 18 bases between. The CDR3 is 17 amino acids. Germline V gene data show CDR1 as SGDLS and CDR2 as YYNGEE. CDR3 nucleotide sequence: TGTGCCAGCAGCCCGGGAACCACGGGACTTTCCTACAATGAGCAGTTCTTC. It codes for CASSPGTTGLSYNEQFF.

This chain joins TRBV6-6 and TRBJ2-1; 9 nucleotides align to TRBD2. The junction had 5 bases not matched to a gene; V was cut back by 7 bases and J by 1 base. The CDR3 runs 15 residues. CDR1 and CDR2 (germline): MNHNY, SVGAGI (reference sequence). As DNA, the CDR3 is TGTGCCAGCACCTGGGCGGGAGGGTCCTACAATGAGCAGTTCTTC. As protein: CASTWAGGSYNEQFF.

The V and J genes are TRBV11-2 and TRBJ1-1, with 9 bases aligning to TRBD1. This CDR3 contains 14 residues. Germline trimming cut 5 bases from V and 3 bases from J; bases unmatched to any gene: 4. From germline, CDR1 is SGHAT and CDR2 FQNNGV. In DNA, the CDR3 is TGTGCCAGCAGCCCTGGACAGGGGCACACTGAAGCTTTCTTT. Amino acids: CASSPGQGHTEAFF.